Listed below are T cell receptor beta chains from one sample, sequenced in a study of T cells in Graves' hyperthyroidism and ophthalmopathy. TCRdb recomputed calls from the multiplex PCR reads with MiXCR, one row per CDR3 protein. The sample holds just over 550,000 distinct CDR3 sequences, about half seen once. The sample consisted of peripheral blood or thyroid tissue (not recorded which). The receptors here all came from a woman aged 18-29 years with Graves' hyperthyroidism. Both conserved end residues are part of each CDR3. The D gene is left open where the match is weak. Size is omitted from some rows. Given values are once, few, many or a class for expanded clones.

cdr3_length	v_call	d_call	clone_size	j_call	cdr3_aa	cdr3_nt
13	TRBV2	TRBD1	NA	TRBJ2-6	CASSLDRADVLTF	TGTGCCAGCAGCTTGGACAGGGCCGACGTCCTGACTTTC
15	TRBV7-3	TRBD1	NA	TRBJ2-2	CARLSGQLQGGELFF	TGTGCTAGGTTATCGGGACAGCTACAGGGCGGGGAGCTGTTTTTT
15	TRBV7-2	TRBD1	many	TRBJ2-7	CASSLAGQGAREQYF	TGTGCCAGCAGCTTAGCGGGACAGGGGGCGCGAGAGCAGTACTTC
15	TRBV7-6	NA	NA	TRBJ2-7	CASSKAVETPYEQYF	TGCGCCAGCAGCAAGGCGGTGGAAACCCCCTACGAGCAGTACTTC
16	TRBV11-3	TRBD1	NA	TRBJ1-2	CASSLESDRANYGYTF	TGTGCCAGCAGCTTAGAGTCGGACAGGGCTAACTATGGCTACACCTTC
12	TRBV29-1	TRBD1	NA	TRBJ1-5	CSATGADQPQHF	TGCAGCGCTACAGGGGCGGATCAGCCCCAGCATTTT
15	TRBV14	NA	NA	TRBJ1-2	CASSQDLRTAYGYTF	TGTGCCAGCAGCCAAGATCTAAGGACAGCCTATGGCTACACCTTC
14	TRBV7-7	NA	many	TRBJ2-2	CASSLSRDTGELFF	TGTGCTAGCAGCTTATCGAGGGACACCGGGGAGCTGTTTTTT
14	TRBV2	TRBD1	few	TRBJ2-7	CASLYRQGDYEQYF	TGTGCCAGCCTTTACAGACAGGGGGACTACGAGCAGTACTTC
10	TRBV20-1	NA	NA	TRBJ1-1	CSARGREAFF	TGCAGTGCCCGGGGCCGGGAAGCTTTCTTT
16	TRBV25-1	NA	NA	TRBJ1-1	CASIEDSYPMNTEAFF	TGTGCCAGCATTGAGGACTCCTACCCCATGAACACTGAAGCTTTCTTT
13	TRBV12-3/TRBV12-4	TRBD1	few	TRBJ1-2	CASRVQGRSGYTF	TGTGCCAGCAGGGTACAGGGGCGGAGTGGCTACACCTTC
16	TRBV25-1	NA	NA	TRBJ2-6	CASSLGHISGANVLTF	TGTGCCAGCAGCCTAGGACACATCTCTGGGGCCAACGTCCTGACTTTC
15	TRBV10-3	TRBD2	many	TRBJ2-5	CAIGRSGSRQETQYF	TGTGCCATCGGTCGCAGCGGGAGCCGACAAGAGACCCAGTACTTC
17	TRBV27	NA	NA	TRBJ1-2	CASSFYGRAGNPYGYTF	TGTGCCAGCAGTTTCTATGGTCGTGCAGGGAATCCCTATGGCTACACCTTC
14	TRBV10-3	NA	many	TRBJ2-5	CAISEGRNQETQYF	TGTGCCATCAGTGAAGGCCGGAACCAAGAGACCCAGTACTTC
14	TRBV7-3	NA	many	TRBJ1-6	CASSLLGGESPLHF	TGTGCCAGCAGCTTATTGGGGGGGGAGTCACCCCTCCACTTT
18	TRBV5-1	NA	NA	TRBJ2-6	CASRSTGAVPSGANVLTF	TGCGCCAGCAGAAGTACCGGCGCAGTTCCGTCTGGGGCCAACGTCCTGACTTTC
14	TRBV19	TRBD1	once	TRBJ1-2	CAGSRDRVGYGYTF	TGTGCCGGTAGTAGGGACAGGGTAGGCTATGGCTACACCTTC
16	TRBV19	TRBD1	NA	TRBJ1-5	CASSRGQGSSNQPQHF	TGTGCCAGTAGTAGGGGACAGGGTTCTAGCAATCAGCCCCAGCATTTT
15	TRBV10-3	NA	NA	TRBJ2-7	CAISESLEGSYEQYF	TGTGCCATCAGTGAGTCTCTCGAGGGCTCCTACGAGCAGTACTTC
14	TRBV20-1	TRBD2	NA	TRBJ2-7	CSARDPSGGTEQYF	TGCAGTGCTAGAGATCCTAGCGGGGGAACCGAGCAGTACTTC
13	TRBV2	NA	few	TRBJ2-7	CATTYEGGYEQYF	TGTGCCACCACGTACGAAGGGGGCTACGAGCAGTACTTC
16	TRBV25-1	TRBD1	NA	TRBJ1-5	CASSGIGRGSNQPQHF	TGTGCCAGCAGTGGGATCGGCAGGGGGAGCAATCAGCCCCAGCATTTT
13	TRBV7-2	NA	NA	TRBJ1-6	CASSRAGGSPLHF	TGTGCCAGCAGCCGTGCCGGAGGTTCACCCCTCCACTTT
13	TRBV2	NA	NA	TRBJ1-5	CASRTRAGGPQHF	TGTGCCAGCAGGACGCGGGCAGGTGGCCCCCAGCATTTT
14	TRBV24-1	NA	once	TRBJ2-2	CATRGQSNTGELFF	TGTGCCACCAGAGGACAGTCGAACACCGGGGAGCTGTTTTTT
13	TRBV13	NA	NA	TRBJ2-5	CASSLRGWKTQYF	TGTGCCAGCAGCTTACGGGGATGGAAGACCCAGTACTTC
11	TRBV29-1	NA	many	TRBJ2-7	CSVADYYEQYF	TGCAGCGTGGCGGACTACTACGAGCAGTACTTC
11	TRBV29-1	NA	NA	TRBJ1-2	CSVEEGLDYTF	TGCAGCGTTGAAGAGGGCCTGGACTACACCTTC
12	TRBV29-1	NA	few	TRBJ1-5	CSVGEGGQPQHF	TGCAGCGTTGGAGAGGGGGGGCAGCCCCAGCATTTT
13	TRBV2	NA	NA	TRBJ1-2	CASSEVGFYGYTF	TGTGCCAGCAGTGAAGTGGGGTTCTATGGCTACACCTTC
14	TRBV7-8	NA	NA	TRBJ2-2	CASSSGVNTGELFF	TGTGCCAGCAGCTCAGGGGTAAACACCGGGGAGCTGTTTTTT
15	TRBV2	NA	NA	TRBJ2-5	CASSLLGIPEETQYF	TGTGCCAGCAGTTTATTAGGGATTCCTGAAGAGACCCAGTACTTC
16	TRBV2	NA	once	TRBJ1-1	CASSGSRGRQNTEAFF	TGTGCCAGCAGTGGATCCAGGGGCAGGCAAAACACTGAAGCTTTCTTT
13	TRBV7-6	NA	NA	TRBJ2-5	CASSATEGGTQYF	TGTGCCAGCAGCGCAACAGAGGGGGGGACCCAGTACTTC
14	TRBV7-2	TRBD1	few	TRBJ1-5	CASSQGTGTQPQHF	TGTGCCAGCAGCCAAGGGACAGGGACACAGCCCCAGCATTTT
14	TRBV5-1	NA	few	TRBJ2-7	CASSLAASSYEQYF	TGCGCCAGCAGCTTGGCAGCTAGCTCCTACGAGCAGTACTTC
13	TRBV29-1	NA	NA	TRBJ2-5	CSSMQGTQETQYF	TGCAGCAGTATGCAGGGGACCCAAGAGACCCAGTACTTC
13	TRBV7-3	NA	many	TRBJ1-1	CASSFSSNTEAFF	TGTGCCAGCAGCTTTAGCTCGAACACTGAAGCTTTCTTT
15	TRBV6-1	NA	NA	TRBJ2-2	CASIELRKRGGELFF	TGTGCCAGCATCGAACTCAGGAAGAGGGGCGGGGAGCTGTTTTTT
13	TRBV24-1	NA	NA	TRBJ1-2	CATPPRTVLGYTF	TGTGCCACCCCTCCTAGGACAGTCTTAGGCTACACCTTC
15	TRBV7-2	NA	many	TRBJ1-6	CASSLGPISNSPLHF	TGTGCCAGCAGCTTAGGGCCCATAAGCAATTCACCCCTCCACTTT
14	TRBV20-1	NA	NA	TRBJ1-2	CSRQGTTELNGYTF	TGCAGCCGTCAGGGGACGACAGAACTCAATGGCTACACCTTC
12	TRBV2	NA	many	TRBJ1-2	CASSLTITGYTF	TGTGCCAGCAGCCTGACAATTACTGGCTACACCTTC
13	TRBV7-3	NA	many	TRBJ1-5	CASSLSVNQPQHF	TGTGCCAGCAGCTTAAGCGTGAATCAGCCCCAGCATTTT
14	TRBV6-2/TRBV6-3	NA	few	TRBJ1-5	CASSYIALNQPQHF	TGTGCCAGCAGTTACATAGCCCTGAATCAGCCCCAGCATTTT
14	TRBV2	TRBD1	NA	TRBJ2-3	CASRPTGVTDTQYF	TGTGCCAGCAGGCCGACAGGGGTGACAGATACGCAGTATTTT
15	TRBV7-2	NA	NA	TRBJ1-2	CASSRGTGGLYGYTF	TGCGCCAGCAGCCGGGGGACGGGGGGCCTATATGGCTACACCTTC
14	TRBV4-3	TRBD1	few	TRBJ2-5	CASSYGQGEETQYF	TGCGCCAGCAGCTACGGACAGGGGGAAGAGACCCAGTACTTC
13	TRBV7-3	NA	NA	TRBJ2-7	CASSLKPGGEQYF	TGTGCCAGCAGCTTAAAGCCCGGTGGGGAGCAGTACTTC
10	TRBV7-2	NA	NA	TRBJ1-2	CASSLDRKSF	TGTGCCAGCAGCTTAGATAGGAAATCCTTC
12	TRBV7-9	NA	NA	TRBJ2-7	CASSFKSYEQYF	TGTGCCAGCAGCTTCAAGTCCTACGAGCAGTACTTC
17	TRBV7-2	TRBD1	once	TRBJ2-7	CASSQDPQGTGFYEQYF	TGTGCCAGCAGCCAAGACCCTCAAGGGACAGGGTTCTACGAGCAGTACTTC